These T cell receptor beta chains were read from a single sample in a study of T cells after yellow fever vaccination. TCRdb itself ran the 5' RACE reads through MiXCR, one entry per CDR3 protein. Among approximately 550,000 distinct CDR3 sequences, 15% to 20% were seen once, and the ten largest hold over 11%. The starting material was PBMCs, obtained 15 days after the yellow fever booster vaccination. The origin of the receptors is a man aged 25-45 years who received the YFV17D yellow fever vaccine. Both conserved end residues are part of each CDR3. A D gene is named only where the DNA matches it firmly. Rows give clone size only sometimes, using once, few, many, or a class for an expanded clone.

TRBJ1-4	TRBV15	-	TRBD1	CATSRARGVTNEKLFF	TGTGCCACCAGCAGAGCCAGGGGGGTCACTAATGAAAAACTGTTTTTT
TRBJ1-3	TRBV5-1	-	TRBD1	CASRLEGTVTFSGNTIYF	TGCGCCAGCAGGCTCGAAGGGACAGTAACTTTCTCTGGAAACACCATATATTTT
TRBJ2-1	TRBV20-1	few	TRBD2	CSRAGDNEQFF	TGCAGTCGGGCGGGGGACAATGAGCAGTTCTTC
TRBJ2-1	TRBV5-4	-	-	CASSLYPYEQFF	TGTGCCAGCTCCCTATACCCATATGAGCAGTTCTTC
TRBJ2-7	TRBV30	-	-	CAWASGTNYEQYF	TGTGCCTGGGCTTCCGGGACAAATTACGAGCAGTACTTC
TRBJ1-1	TRBV6-2/TRBV6-3	-	-	CASSYWGNTEAFF	TGTGCCAGCAGTTATTGGGGGAACACTGAAGCTTTCTTT
TRBJ2-1	TRBV5-1	few	TRBD2	CASSLTPSGSNEQFF	TGCGCCAGCAGCTTGACCCCTAGCGGGAGTAATGAGCAGTTCTTC
TRBJ2-1	TRBV12-3/TRBV12-4	-	-	CASSLAGQDDQFF	TGTGCCAGCAGTTTAGCGGGACAAGATGATCAGTTCTTC
TRBJ1-5	TRBV28	-	-	CASIPGVGKGNQPQHF	TGTGCCAGCATCCCAGGGGTGGGAAAGGGCAATCAGCCCCAGCATTTT
TRBJ2-1	TRBV2	few	-	CASSESRRTDEQFF	TGTGCCAGCAGTGAATCGAGGCGGACCGATGAGCAGTTCTTC
TRBJ2-7	TRBV7-8	few	TRBD1	CASSKYRTGYEQYF	TGTGCCAGCAGCAAGTACCGGACAGGGTACGAGCAGTACTTC
TRBJ2-7	TRBV6-1	few	TRBD2	CASSAGLADYEQYF	TGTGCCAGCAGTGCAGGACTAGCGGACTACGAGCAGTACTTC
TRBJ2-3	TRBV10-3	few	-	CAISESGHPTDTQYF	TGTGCCATCAGTGAGTCCGGGCACCCCACAGATACGCAGTATTTT
TRBJ2-5	TRBV9	-	TRBD2	CASSATDGRGETQYF	TGTGCCAGCAGCGCCACGGACGGGAGGGGAGAGACCCAGTACTTC
TRBJ2-1	TRBV7-2	-	TRBD2	CASSTTSGRAQGQFF	TGTGCCAGCAGCACCACTAGCGGGAGGGCCCAGGGGCAGTTCTTC
TRBJ2-7	TRBV5-1	-	-	CASSLDYRYEQYF	TGCGCCAGCAGCTTGGACTACCGCTACGAGCAGTACTTC
TRBJ2-7	TRBV7-9	few	-	CASTRGSGNPWVYEQYF	TGTGCCAGCACCCGGGGTAGCGGTAACCCATGGGTCTACGAGCAGTACTTC
TRBJ2-1	TRBV5-1	-	-	CASSFDPPPVYNEQFF	TGCGCCAGCAGCTTTGACCCCCCTCCGGTATACAATGAGCAGTTCTTC
TRBJ1-5	TRBV20-1	few	-	CSLSGGPNQPQHF	TGCAGTCTATCGGGGGGTCCCAATCAGCCCCAGCATTTT
TRBJ2-4	TRBV20-1	-	TRBD2	CSATRGLAVNIQYF	TGCAGTGCAACGAGGGGACTAGCGGTAAACATTCAGTACTTC
TRBJ2-2	TRBV3-1	few	-	CASSQEAELFF	TGTGCCAGCAGCCAAGAGGCGGAGCTGTTTTTT
TRBJ2-3	TRBV7-2	-	TRBD2	CASSPWGPGGADTQYF	TGTGCCAGCAGCCCTTGGGGTCCGGGGGGAGCAGATACGCAGTATTTT
TRBJ2-2	TRBV4-3	few	-	CASSQDRDTGELFF	TGCGCCAGCAGCCAAGACAGGGACACCGGGGAGCTGTTTTTT
TRBJ1-1	TRBV18	-	-	CASSRDVNTEAFF	TGTGCCAGCTCAAGGGACGTTAACACTGAAGCTTTCTTT
TRBJ1-5	TRBV5-6	-	-	CASSWQQGLEQPQHF	TGTGCCAGCAGCTGGCAACAGGGTCTAGAGCAGCCCCAGCATTTT
TRBJ2-3	TRBV5-1	-	TRBD2	CASSNLAGFTDTQYF	TGCGCCAGCAGCAACCTAGCGGGTTTCACAGATACGCAGTATTTT
TRBJ2-3	TRBV19	-	-	CASSRSRGTDTQYF	TGTGCCAGTAGTCGGTCTAGGGGCACAGATACGCAGTATTTT
TRBJ1-1	TRBV10-3	-	-	CAIKWGDTEAFF	TGTGCCATCAAATGGGGGGACACTGAAGCTTTCTTT
TRBJ2-3	TRBV24-1	few	TRBD2	CATSDAGGTDTQYF	TGTGCCACCAGTGATGCGGGAGGTACAGATACGCAGTATTTT
TRBJ2-3	TRBV7-9	-	TRBD2	CAGEGGKGTNSDTQYF	TGTGCCGGAGAGGGAGGTAAAGGGACTAACTCAGATACGCAGTATTTT
TRBJ2-7	TRBV27	-	TRBD2	CASSLRLAGGVYEQYF	TGTGCCAGCAGTCTCAGACTAGCGGGAGGGGTTTACGAGCAGTACTTC
TRBJ2-7	TRBV7-2	-	TRBD2	CASSFRIAGLTYEQYF	TGTGCCAGCAGCTTCCGAATAGCGGGGCTTACCTACGAGCAGTACTTC
TRBJ2-1	TRBV25-1	-	-	CASSGVRMWEQFF	TGTGCCAGCAGTGGGGTAAGGATGTGGGAGCAGTTCTTC
TRBJ2-1	TRBV6-5	-	-	CASSSVGGRSSYNEQFF	TGTGCCAGCAGTTCCGTAGGGGGGCGAAGCTCCTACAATGAGCAGTTCTTC
TRBJ2-7	TRBV10-3	-	-	CAVEDPRAGHEQYF	TGTGCCGTTGAGGACCCAAGAGCGGGCCACGAGCAGTACTTC
TRBJ2-7	TRBV28	few	TRBD1	CASNYGTGTHEQYF	TGTGCCAGCAACTACGGGACAGGGACCCACGAGCAGTACTTC
TRBJ2-1	TRBV7-2	few	-	CASKFAPGTYNEQFF	TGTGCCAGCAAGTTCGCCCCAGGGACCTACAATGAGCAGTTCTTC
TRBJ2-2	TRBV29-1	few	-	CSVEAGPGELFF	TGCAGCGTTGAGGCAGGCCCCGGGGAGCTGTTTTTT
TRBJ2-7	TRBV6-1	few	TRBD2	CASSKTSGSSYEQYF	TGTGCCAGCAGCAAGACTAGCGGGAGCTCCTACGAGCAGTACTTC
TRBJ2-7	TRBV27	-	-	CASSPRQDYEQYF	TGTGCCAGCAGTCCCCGACAGGACTACGAGCAGTACTTC
TRBJ2-7	TRBV20-1	few	-	CSARVPTNYEQYF	TGCAGTGCTAGAGTGCCTACTAACTACGAGCAGTACTTC
TRBJ2-5	TRBV3-1	-	TRBD2	CASSQDPTSGETQYF	TGTGCCAGCAGCCAAGATCCGACTAGCGGAGAGACCCAGTACTTC